This T cell receptor beta chain was documented in a study of blood T cell repertoires in COVID-19. Study in general: PBMCs, B-cell-depleted T cells, or T cells provided the cDNA or gDNA that made up the material.

Per the study methods: Estimates of nucleated cell counts were drawn from the amplification of reference gene primers. Method: immunoSEQ multiplex PCR; TCRdb's copy keeps in-frame clones and lacks some. V, J and clone size are those of that table, while D and trimming were read from the DNA. The data show just over 250,000 clones, with 88% seen just once and roughly a tenth held by the top ten. V lost 4 bases and J lost 2, with 15 bases in between. The CDR3 is 16 residues long. The germline CDR1 and CDR2 sequences are SGHRS and YFSETQ. While infection was still active, Seattle patients were enrolled and then followed longitudinally. There are a few counts of this clone.

The source is an older woman with COVID-19, enrolled during active disease. The V and J genes are TRBV5-1 and TRBJ2-2; D possibly corresponds to TRBD2 (5 bases). Sequencing was performed on peripheral blood. The CDR3 spells CASSPGEGVNTGELFF. The CDR3 DNA sequence: TGCGCCAGCAGCCCGGGCGAGGGAGTCAACACCGGGGAGCTGTTTTTT.